This T cell receptor beta chain was captured by sequencing in a study of shared clonotypes between healthy human individuals. About the research overall: Plates per donor: three CD4 naive, three CD4 memory, two CD8 naive, one CD8 memory. The study, taken as a whole, reports: Only a few donors were included, so the genetic and exposure-history diversity represented was limited. Across a handful of donors, naive CD4 shared around 5.1%, naive CD8 more than 3%, memory CD4 approximately 2.5%, memory CD8 around 0.36%.

This CDR3 has 11 residues. Germline loops: CDR1 DFQATT, CDR2 SNEGSKA (reference sequence). Trimming left V 4 bases short and J 0 bases short, with 4 bases between. Note on this clone: Its antigen is not identified.

Generated by immunoSEQ multiplex PCR, the TCRdb table keeps only in-frame clones and is missing some. Here the sample spans a few million clones, 90% to 95% being singletons. CD45RO negativity and positive selection for CCR7 defined naive CD8 cells, a population that excluded terminally differentiated effector memory CD45RA+ cells. The specimen was naive CD8+ T cells from PBMCs. This chain uses TRBV20-1 with TRBJ2-7; D is ambiguous. This TCR was recovered from a man younger than 30 in good health. Some clones in this sample may be carry-over from other donors' samples. This CDR3 reads CSAIPSYEQYF. The CDR3 DNA follows: TGCAGTGCTATCCCCTCCTACGAGCAGTACTTC.